The 30 T cell receptor beta chains in this list originate from one sample, sequenced in a study of identical twins. Each CDR3 protein is one row after TCRdb ran MiXCR on the 5' RACE reads. Among about 720,000 distinct CDR3 sequences listed, 15% to 20% were seen once. This same sample was also taken into another study, of T cells expressing NK-cell markers.

The material sequenced was PBMCs. The receptors were sampled from a woman between 18 and 30 years old in good health.

This clonotype was seen more than once but under ten times. The chain uses TRBV10-3 and TRBJ1-1; 7 bases align to TRBD1. Trimming took 10 bases from V and 1 from J; bases not matched to a gene: 6. The CDR3 runs 13 residues. The germline V gene has CDR1 ENHRY and CDR2 SYGVKD. CDR3 amino acids: CATAGQPNTEAFF. DNA of the CDR3: TGTGCCACAGCGGGACAGCCGAACACTGAAGCTTTCTTT.

The genes are TRBV27 and TRBJ2-7, with D perhaps given as TRBD1 or TRBD2 (5 bases each). The CDR3 totals 15 residues. In germline, CDR1 is MNHEY, CDR2 SMNVEV (reference sequence). V gave up 3 bases and J gave up 3 bases, with 15 bases separating them. CDR3 loop: CASSLGLAAYYEQYF. CDR3 in DNA: TGTGCCAGCAGTTTGGGGCTAGCAGCCTACTACGAGCAGTACTTC.

This sequence joins TRBV7-9 and TRBJ2-5; TRBD2 is a possible D gene (6 bases). The germline V gene has CDR1 SEHNR and CDR2 FQNEAQ (reference sequence). The CDR3 is 15 amino acids. Deletions cut 4 bases from V and 5 bases from J, with 17 bases between. The CDR3 sequence: CASSSLGGLVETQYF. The DNA of the CDR3 is TGTGCCAGCAGCTCCCTCGGGGGTCTAGTGGAGACCCAGTACTTC.

This rearrangement joins TRBV7-9 to TRBJ1-2; D gene unclear. V was trimmed by 5 bases and J by 8 bases, leaving 12 bases between them. CDR3 length: 12 residues. Germline CDR1 is SEHNR and CDR2 is FQNEAQ (reference sequence). The chain's CDR3 is CASSPYIEGYTF. As DNA, the CDR3 is TGTGCCAGCAGCCCGTATATCGAGGGCTACACCTTC.

The CDR3 bases are TGCAGTGCTAATCAGGGAAGTGGGGAGACCCAGTACTTC. Amino acids: CSANQGSGETQYF. The rearrangement joins TRBV20-1 to TRBJ2-5; D is possibly TRBD1 (5 bases). CDR3 length equals 13 residues. Trimming cost V 4 bases and J 5 bases, with 14 bases left between them. The germline CDR1 and CDR2 sequences are DFQATT and SNEGSKA (reference sequence).

This clonotype was found a few times. The chain recombines TRBV2 with TRBJ1-5; no clear D. Trimming took off 4 bases at V and 9 bases at J, with 16 bases between the two ends. The CDR3 sequence is 14 residues long. CDR1 SNHLY and CDR2 FYNNEI come from the germline V gene. This CDR3 reads CASSGMGKGRPQHF. CDR3 coding DNA: TGTGCCAGCAGTGGGATGGGTAAGGGTCGGCCCCAGCATTTT. The variable domain in full, completed from reference TRBV2 and TRBJ1-5, reads EPEVTQTPSHQVTQMGQEVILRCVPISNHLYFYWYRQILGQKVEFLVSFYNNEISEKSEIFDDQFSVERPDGSNFTLKIRSTKLEDSAMYFCASSGMGKGRPQHFGDGTRLSIL.

The J gene is TRBJ2-7, the V gene TRBV20-1; TRBD2 might be the D (6 bases). CDR1 is DFQATT, CDR2 SNEGSKA, per germline (reference sequence). This CDR3 spans 14 amino acids. Trimming stripped 5 bases from V and 6 bases from J, with 20 bases between. DNA of the CDR3: TGCAGTGCTCAGGTCCAGGACGGCGGGGTCGAGCAGTACTTC. It translates to CSAQVQDGGVEQYF.

This clonotype was found a few times. The V and J genes are TRBV5-1 and TRBJ2-1; no clear D gene. CDR3 length equals 15 residues. Germline V lookup: CDR1 SGHRS, CDR2 YFSETQ. Trimming removed 4 bases at V and 5 bases at J, with 16 bases between. The CDR3 sequence is CASSPSRFSDNEQFF. CDR3 coding DNA: TGCGCCAGCAGCCCCAGCAGGTTTTCTGACAATGAGCAGTTCTTC.

On this clonotype itself: Germline is not matched at one junction end, which may reflect a read error. The chain links TRBV6-5 to TRBJ1-5; no firm D call. The CDR3 runs 9 residues. The germline V gene encodes CDR1 MNHEY and CDR2 SVGAGI. The CDR3 protein is CASSQNGRF. In nucleotides, the CDR3 is TGTGCCAGCAGTCAAAATGGGAGATTT.

This clonotype has only a few counts. The rearrangement links TRBV29-1 to TRBJ2-1; possibly TRBD2 for D (5 bases). From germline, CDR1 is SQVTM and CDR2 ANQGSEA. This CDR3 is 12 amino acids long. V was clipped by 3 bases and J by 6 bases, with 9 bases between them. The CDR3 here is CSVEEDPNEQFF. In DNA form, the CDR3 reads TGCAGCGTTGAGGAGGACCCCAATGAGCAGTTCTTC.

This clonotype was recorded many times. The V gene is TRBV12-3 or TRBV12-4, the J gene TRBJ1-2; TRBD1 is a possible D gene (6 bases). This CDR3 is 13 amino acids long. Trimming left V 7 bases short and J 4 bases short, with 13 bases between. The CDR3 DNA follows: TGTGCCAGCAAGAACAGGGAGACCTATGGCTACACCTTC. As protein: CASKNRETYGYTF.

This clonotype was seen a few times. This chain joins TRBV20-1 and TRBJ1-1, with 8 bases identical to TRBD1. The trim removed 4 bases at V and 0 bases at J, leaving 7 bases unmatched. The CDR3 sequence is 15 residues long. CDR1 is DFQATT and CDR2 is SNEGSKA in the germline V gene (reference sequence). The CDR3 reads CSATYRGWMNTEAFF. CDR3 in DNA: TGCAGTGCTACTTACAGGGGGTGGATGAACACTGAAGCTTTCTTT.

This clonotype was observed a handful of times. The gene calls are TRBV20-1 and TRBJ2-7, with 15 bases identical to TRBD2. The CDR3 is 17 residues long. Germline-derived CDR1 and CDR2 are DFQATT and SNEGSKA (reference sequence). V shed 3 bases, J shed 4 bases, and the junction held 10 bases outside the gene matches. The CDR3 here is CSASSQGLAGGLYEQYF. In DNA form, the CDR3 reads TGCAGTGCTAGTTCTCAGGGACTAGCGGGGGGCCTATACGAGCAGTACTTC.

The chain joins TRBV12-3 or TRBV12-4 to TRBJ1-2; TRBD1 matches 8 bases. J lost 8 bases, V lost 8 bases, and 13 bases had no gene match. The CDR3 contains 14 residues. Here the CDR3 reads CASGLTRTGLGYTF. Here the CDR3 DNA reads TGTGCCAGCGGCCTAACTCGGACAGGGCTAGGCTACACCTTC.

The rearrangement joins TRBV5-6 to TRBJ2-7; unclear D gene. Germline-derived CDR1 and CDR2 are SGHDT and YYEEEE. The CDR3 contains 14 residues. Trimming took 0 bases from V and 2 from J, leaving 9 bases between them. DNA of the CDR3: TGTGCCAGCAGCTTGGCGGGCCACACCTACGAGCAGTACTTC. Translation gives CASSLAGHTYEQYF.

The chain employs TRBV20-1 and TRBJ1-1; 7 nucleotides agree with TRBD1. Germline-derived CDR1 and CDR2 are DFQATT and SNEGSKA (reference sequence). With 6 bases clipped from V and 1 base from J, the junction kept 8 bases outside the gene matches. This CDR3 spans 14 amino acids. CDR3 bases: TGCAGTGCGACTAAGGGGGCGGCGAACACTGAAGCTTTCTTT. Its translation is CSATKGAANTEAFF.

This clonotype was seen a few times. J is TRBJ2-7 and V is TRBV7-9; unclear D gene. Germline loops: CDR1 SEHNR, CDR2 FQNEAQ (reference sequence). The CDR3 runs 15 residues. V was clipped by 4 bases and J by 3 bases, with 16 bases between them. DNA of the CDR3: TGTGCCAGCAGCTCCCCCAGTGGACCGTACTACGAGCAGTACTTC. Translation: CASSSPSGPYYEQYF.

This chain joins TRBV28 and TRBJ1-2; 9 bases match TRBD1. V trimming: 8 bases; J trimming: 4 bases; junction bases outside the gene matches: 17. The CDR3 loop spans 17 amino acids. Germline CDR1 reads MDHEN; CDR2 reads SYDVKM. Written as DNA, the CDR3 is TGTGCCAGCCACTCTCCGGGACAGGGAACTGCCTCCTATGGCTACACCTTC. It encodes CASHSPGQGTASYGYTF.

This clonotype was seen more than once but under ten times. The genes are TRBV6-1 and TRBJ2-7; 7 bases fit TRBD2. CDR3 length equals 16 residues. Trimming took 6 bases from V and 5 from J; bases not matched to a gene: 16. Germline V CDR1 and CDR2: MNHNS, SASEGT. The chain's CDR3 is CASRPLPPVREDEQYF. The CDR3 region has the DNA TGTGCCAGCAGGCCCCTCCCTCCCGTTCGGGAGGACGAGCAGTACTTC.

The J gene is TRBJ2-1, the V gene TRBV12-3 or TRBV12-4, with 9 bases fitting TRBD2. J gave up 5 bases and V 6 bases, and 8 bases lay outside the gene matches. The CDR3 is made up of 15 amino acids. The CDR3: CASREGLARDNEQFF. The CDR3 nucleotides read TGTGCCAGCAGAGAAGGACTAGCGAGGGACAATGAGCAGTTCTTC.

This clonotype turned up a few times. The V gene is TRBV20-1, the J gene TRBJ2-3; 14 nucleotides align to TRBD2. The ends lost 3 bases at V and 9 bases at J; junction bases unmatched: 8. The CDR3 consists of 15 residues. In germline, CDR1 is DFQATT, CDR2 SNEGSKA (reference sequence). Here the CDR3 DNA reads TGCAGTGCTAGGAGGACTAGCGGGAGGCCGGGAACGCAGTATTTT. It translates to CSARRTSGRPGTQYF.

This chain links TRBV2 with TRBJ1-1; D might be TRBD1 (6 bases). V gave up 5 bases and J gave up 1 base, with 14 bases separating them. CDR3 length: 15 amino acids. Looked up from germline, CDR1 is SNHLY and CDR2 is FYNNEI. The CDR3 sequence: CASSQQGIANTEAFF. CDR3 nucleotides: TGTGCCAGCAGTCAGCAGGGGATTGCGAACACTGAAGCTTTCTTT.

This clonotype was counted between two and nine times. The rearrangement joins TRBV20-1 to TRBJ2-7, with D perhaps matching TRBD2 (5 bases). Germline CDR1 DFQATT, CDR2 SNEGSKA (reference sequence). V was pared by 6 bases and J by 0 bases, with 15 bases between. The CDR3 loop spans 14 amino acids. CDR3 DNA: TGCAGTGCCCCCAGGACTGGAAGCTCCTACGAGCAGTACTTC. Protein: CSAPRTGSSYEQYF.

This clonotype occurred a few times. The chain has TRBV25-1 and TRBJ2-7, with a weak D call TRBD2 (5 bases). The V gene lost 7 bases and the J gene lost 0 bases, with 10 bases spanning the gap. Looked up from germline, CDR1 is MGHDK and CDR2 is SYGVNS. The CDR3 runs to 13 residues. CDR3 nucleotides: TGTGCCAGCACCCCTGGAGGCTCCTACGAGCAGTACTTC. Its protein product is CASTPGGSYEQYF.

The V gene is TRBV12-3 or TRBV12-4, the J gene TRBJ1-4; D is unresolved. The CDR3 loop spans 12 amino acids. V lost 0 bases and J 8 bases, leaving 4 bases between the germline ends. The DNA for the CDR3 is TGTGCCAGCAGTTTAGCTCAGGAAAAACTGTTTTTT. Translating it yields CASSLAQEKLFF.

In its sample, this clonotype was seen a few times. The J gene is TRBJ2-7, the V gene TRBV29-1; 8 bases align to TRBD2. Germline V lookup: CDR1 SQVTM, CDR2 ANQGSEA. Trimming removed 1 base from V and 0 bases from J; junction bases left unmatched: 14. The CDR3 runs 18 residues. The CDR3 region has the DNA TGCAGCGTTGAAGGTTTTGGCGGGGGGCCCTCGAGCTCCTACGAGCAGTACTTC. Amino acid sequence: CSVEGFGGGPSSSYEQYF.

The gene calls are TRBV7-2 and TRBJ2-5; 8 bases map to TRBD2. This CDR3 has 16 residues. Germline CDR1 reads SGHTA; CDR2 reads FQGNSA. V lost 2 bases and J lost 5; bases outside the gene matches: 10. In DNA form, the CDR3 reads TGTGCCAGCAGCTTATTTTTGGGACTAGTGAGCGAGACCCAGTACTTC. It specifies CASSLFLGLVSETQYF.

The chain uses TRBV7-9 and TRBJ2-3; a possible D gene is TRBD2 (6 bases). Germline assignment: CDR1 SEHNR and CDR2 FQNEAQ (reference sequence). V lost 5 bases and J lost 1, with 19 bases in between. The CDR3 is made up of 17 amino acids. This chain's CDR3 is CASSLPIGGKGTDTQYF. The CDR3, as DNA: TGTGCCAGCAGCCTGCCAATAGGCGGGAAAGGCACAGATACGCAGTATTTT. The whole variable domain, remainder taken from reference TRBV7-9 and TRBJ2-3, is DTGVSQNPRHKITKRGQNVTFRCDPISEHNRLYWYRQTLGQGPEFLTYFQNEAQLEKSRLLSDRFSAERPKGSFSTLEIQRTEQGDSAMYLCASSLPIGGKGTDTQYFGPGTRLTVL.

In its sample, this clonotype was seen many times. The rearrangement uses TRBV5-1 and TRBJ2-1; D uncertain. The V and J ends lost 0 bases and 0 bases respectively, with 7 bases between them. The CDR3 consists of 15 residues. CDR1 and CDR2 from the germline V gene are SGHRS and YFSETQ. Here the CDR3 reads CASSLEMSSYNEQFF. The CDR3 bases are TGCGCCAGCAGCTTGGAGATGTCCTCCTACAATGAGCAGTTCTTC.

This clonotype has only a few counts. This sequence joins TRBV12-5 and TRBJ1-5; 7 bases are a match to TRBD1. Germline assignment: CDR1 LGHNT and CDR2 FRNRAP. This CDR3 region has 15 residues. V lost 6 bases and J lost 2; bases outside the gene matches: 7. CDR3: CASGEGQAGNQPQHF. The CDR3 DNA sequence: TGTGCTAGTGGGGAAGGACAGGCGGGCAATCAGCCCCAGCATTTT.